The T cell receptor (beta chain) described here comes from a study of cytomegalovirus exposure and HLA in healthy donors. The CDR3 runs to 15 residues. J lost 4 bases, V lost 2 bases, and 4 bases had no gene match. The V gene's germline CDR1 is SGHNT and CDR2 YYREEE (reference sequence). The PCR made use of 60 Vbeta and 13 Jbeta primers. Repertoires were generated with immunoSEQ multiplex PCR, while TCRdb's copy carries only in-frame clones and drops some. In the table there are 120,000 to 150,000 clones, over 60% of which are singletons. Study-wide results and limits: By a later analysis, the bulk of CMV-associated TCR beta chains appeared HLA-restricted. Most of the TCR beta V segments (in an earlier analysis) were productive either about 87% or about 30% of the time. The study flagged roughly 160 TCR beta chains as cytomegalovirus-associated.

Concerning this clone: The antigen remains undetermined.

J is TRBJ1-2 and V is TRBV5-4, with 11 bases aligning to TRBD1. Sequencing was performed on PBMCs. This clonotype was obtained from a female donor in good health and CMV-seronegative. CDR3 region: CASSLRTGGSYGYTF. The CDR3 DNA reads as TGTGCCAGCAGCTTAAGGACAGGGGGCAGCTATGGCTACACCTTC.